These 28 T cell receptor beta chains share one sample of origin, sequenced in a study of blood T cell repertoires in COVID-19. The data were produced by immunoSEQ multiplex PCR, yet TCRdb's version contains in-frame clones alone and is incomplete. Among around 100,000 clones listed, approximately 80% were seen once. Sequencing was done on a sample of peripheral blood. The receptors derive from a man aged 60 to 75 with active or convalescent COVID-19.

The rearrangement links TRBV28 to TRBJ2-3, with 15 bases lining up with TRBD2. Unmatched junction bases numbered 5, after V lost 5 bases and J lost 5 bases. The CDR3 loop spans 16 amino acids. Germline V gene sequence: CDR1 MDHEN, CDR2 SYDVKM. CDR3: CASSTGLAGGQDTQYF. The CDR3 DNA is TGTGCCAGCAGTACCGGACTAGCGGGAGGGCAAGATACGCAGTATTTT. Looking up the rest from reference TRBV28 and TRBJ2-3 gives the full variable domain: DVKVTQSSRYLVKRTGEKVFLECVQDMDHENMFWYRQDPGLGLRLIYFSYDVKMKEKGDIPEGYSVSREKKERFSLILESASTNQTSMYLCASSTGLAGGQDTQYFGPGTRLTVL.

This clone was detected only once. The chain couples TRBV18 to TRBJ2-7; 7 positions match TRBD2. Germline V gives CDR1 KGHSH, CDR2 LQKENI. The junction had 2 bases not matched to a gene; V was cut back by 3 bases and J by 3 bases. CDR3 size: 13 residues. CDR3 DNA sequence: TGTGCCAGCTCACCCGGACTAGGCTACGAGCAGTACTTC. This translates into CASSPGLGYEQYF.

As DNA, the CDR3 is TGTGCCTGGAGTGGGGGACTAGCGGGAGGCCCGTACCAAGAGACCCAGTACTTC. Translation gives CAWSGGLAGGPYQETQYF. The chain carries TRBV30 and TRBJ2-5; 15 bases align to TRBD2. V lost 1 base and J lost 0; bases outside the gene matches: 6. This CDR3 region has 18 residues. In germline, CDR1 is GTSNPN, CDR2 SVGIG (reference sequence).

The chain carries TRBV28 and TRBJ1-4, with D tentatively TRBD1 (6 bases). The CDR3 is 15 amino acids. Trimming pared 2 bases from V and 4 bases from J, leaving 11 bases between. Per germline, CDR1 MDHEN and CDR2 SYDVKM. CDR3 amino acids: CASSLGGHLNEKLFF. The CDR3 nucleotides read TGTGCCAGCAGTTTAGGGGGACATCTTAATGAAAAACTGTTTTTT.

The genes are TRBV9 and TRBJ2-1, with TRBD2 matching 11 bases. Per germline, CDR1 SGDLS and CDR2 YYNGEE. Trimming took 4 bases from V and 8 from J; bases not matched to a gene: 8. This CDR3 is built from 15 residues. CDR3 protein: CASSQGTSGIYEQFF. Here the CDR3 DNA reads TGTGCCAGCAGCCAAGGGACTAGCGGTATATATGAGCAGTTCTTC. Filled out from reference TRBV9 and TRBJ2-1, the complete variable domain reads DSGVTQTPKHLITATGQRVTLRCSPRSGDLSVYWYQQSLDQGLQFLIQYYNGEERAKGNILERFSAQQFPDLHSELNLSSLELGDSALYFCASSQGTSGIYEQFFGPGTRLTVL.

This chain links TRBV27 with TRBJ2-1; D remains ambiguous. CDR3 size: 15 residues. Germline V gene sequence: CDR1 MNHEY, CDR2 SMNVEV (reference sequence). V lost 4 bases and J 2 bases, leaving 12 bases between the germline ends. The CDR3 loop reads CASSSLLSAYNEQFF. CDR3 coding DNA: TGTGCCAGCAGTTCCTTACTAAGTGCCTACAATGAGCAGTTCTTC.

V is TRBV5-1 and J is TRBJ2-3; the D is unclear. V lost 3 bases, J lost 0 bases, and 17 bases lay in between. There are 17 residues in the CDR3. Germline V lookup: CDR1 SGHRS, CDR2 YFSETQ. CDR3 protein: CASSYLLAEASTDTQYF. CDR3 in DNA: TGCGCCAGCAGCTATCTCCTCGCGGAAGCTAGCACAGATACGCAGTATTTT.

The rearrangement uses TRBV7-2 and TRBJ2-2; TRBD2 matches at 12 bases. The CDR3 is 17 residues long. V trimming: 3 bases; J trimming: 5 bases; junction bases outside the gene matches: 7. Germline assignment: CDR1 SGHTA and CDR2 FQGNSA. CDR3 region: CASSFTGLAGGTGELFF. CDR3 DNA: TGTGCCAGCAGCTTTACGGGCCTAGCGGGAGGGACCGGGGAGCTGTTTTTT.

The chain links TRBV7-8 to TRBJ2-1, with TRBD1 as a possible D gene (6 bases). V lost 7 bases and J 9 bases, leaving 13 bases between the germline ends. CDR1 is SGHVS, CDR2 FQNEAQ, per germline. This CDR3 region has 12 residues. For the CDR3, the DNA is TGTGCCAGCAACCTAGGGACAATTGAGCAGTTCTTC. Protein: CASNLGTIEQFF.

This clone was found a few times. This rearrangement joins TRBV10-3 to TRBJ1-2; TRBD1 matches 7 bases. CDR3 length equals 12 residues. Trimming removed 5 bases from V and 8 bases from J; junction bases left unmatched: 5. Per germline, CDR1 ENHRY and CDR2 SYGVKD. CDR3 protein: CAISPTGEGYTF. The CDR3 DNA is TGTGCCATCAGTCCTACAGGGGAAGGCTACACCTTC.

The chain uses TRBV7-2 and TRBJ2-2; D is undetermined. The V end was cut by 8 bases, the J end by 3 bases, with 13 bases between. This CDR3 contains 14 residues. Germline values: CDR1 SGHTA, CDR2 FQGNSA. The CDR3 loop is CASRKTRYTGELFF. Written as DNA, the CDR3 is TGTGCCAGCCGGAAGACGCGGTACACCGGGGAGCTGTTTTTT.

V is TRBV30 and J is TRBJ2-7; 9 bases match TRBD2. Per germline, CDR1 GTSNPN and CDR2 SVGIG (reference sequence). The CDR3 is made up of 13 amino acids. J gave up 6 bases and V 0 bases, and 3 bases lay outside the gene matches. The CDR3 DNA reads TGTGCCTGGAGTGTACAACTAGCGGGCGAGCAGTACGTC. Its translation: CAWSVQLAGEQYV.

Remarks on this clone: Sequence at one end of the junction differs from germline and may be a read error. The chain is built from TRBV13 and TRBJ2-1; 7 bases match TRBD2. Per the germline V gene, CDR1 is PRHDT and CDR2 is FYEKMQ (reference sequence). The CDR3 extends over 13 amino acids. The CDR3 sequence: CATSASGDNEQFF. CDR3 bases: TGTGCCACCAGCGCTAGCGGCGACAATGAGCAGTTCTTC. The entire variable domain, with the rest obtained from reference TRBV13 and TRBJ2-1, is as follows: AAGVIQSPRHLIKEKRETATLKCYPIPRHDTVYWYQQGPGQDPQFLISFYEKMQSDKGSIPDRFSAQQFSDYHSELNMSSLELGDSALYFCATSASGDNEQFFGPGTRLTVL.

The table lists this clone with a few counts. The chain combines TRBV18 with TRBJ2-2, with 10 positions matching TRBD1. Unmatched junction bases numbered 12, after V lost 4 bases and J lost 4 bases. The CDR3 consists of 18 residues. Germline CDR1 and CDR2: KGHSH and LQKENI. CDR3 sequence (DNA): TGTGCCAGCTCACTCGAATTACCGGGACAGGGGACCACCGGGGAGCTGTTTTTT. It encodes CASSLELPGQGTTGELFF.

The chain has TRBV19 and TRBJ1-5; 9 bases map to TRBD1. Germline CDR1 reads LNHDA; CDR2 reads SQIVND (reference sequence). The CDR3 length is 16 residues. V was clipped by 8 bases and J by 0 bases; unmatched bases: 8. For the CDR3, the DNA is TGTGCCAGTTCGGACAGGGGCCCCTATAGCAATCAGCCCCAGCATTTT. This codes for CASSDRGPYSNQPQHF.

The chain couples TRBV19 to TRBJ1-5; D is perhaps TRBD1 (5 bases). There are 16 residues in the CDR3. V lost 7 bases, J lost 4 bases, and 20 bases lay in between. Germline V gene lookup returns CDR1 LNHDA and CDR2 SQIVND (reference sequence). The CDR3 sequence is CASMNMKGIGNQPQHF. CDR3 DNA sequence: TGTGCCAGTATGAATATGAAGGGGATTGGGAATCAGCCCCAGCATTTT. Combining the CDR3 with reference TRBV19 and TRBJ1-5 gives the whole variable domain DGGITQSPKYLFRKEGQNVTLSCEQNLNHDAMYWYRQDPGQGLRLIYYSQIVNDFQKGDIAEGYSVSREKKESFPLTVTSAQKNPTAFYLCASMNMKGIGNQPQHFGDGTRLSIL.

The chain is built from TRBV10-1 and TRBJ2-3; TRBD2 might be the D (5 bases). In germline, CDR1 is WNHNN, CDR2 SYGVQD (reference sequence). The CDR3 sequence is 14 residues long. Trimming cost V 8 bases and J 3 bases, with 15 bases left between them. The CDR3 sequence is CASSASPRTDTQYF. The DNA for the CDR3 is TGCGCCAGCTCCGCTAGCCCCAGGACAGATACGCAGTATTTT.

The rearrangement uses TRBV6-5 and TRBJ2-7; D possibly corresponds to TRBD1 (6 bases). Germline assignment: CDR1 MNHEY and CDR2 SVGAGI. The V and J ends lost 7 bases and 6 bases respectively, with 13 bases between them. CDR3 length: 12 residues. The CDR3 DNA follows: TGTGCCAGCACCGAACAGGGTGCCGAGCAGTACGTC. Translated: CASTEQGAEQYV.

The chain uses TRBV10-3 and TRBJ2-1; a weak D match, TRBD2 (6 bases). Germline V gene data show CDR1 as ENHRY and CDR2 as SYGVKD. The V gene lost 4 bases and the J gene lost 2 bases, with 12 bases spanning the gap. The CDR3 has 15 residues. Written as DNA, the CDR3 is TGTGCCATCAGTGTTGGAGGGGAGCCCTACAATGAGCAGTTCTTC. As protein: CAISVGGEPYNEQFF.

The chain carries TRBV5-1 and TRBJ2-7, with 9 bases fitting TRBD2. Per germline, CDR1 SGHRS and CDR2 YFSETQ. The V and J ends lost 2 bases and 5 bases, in that order; junction bases with no gene match: 11. The CDR3 is made up of 16 amino acids. As DNA, the CDR3 is TGCGCCAGCAGCTTAGGAGGGGCTAGCGGGAACCACGAGCAGTACTTC. As protein: CASSLGGASGNHEQYF.

This clone has only one observation. V is TRBV30 and J is TRBJ1-2, with 8 nucleotides matching TRBD1. CDR3 length equals 14 residues. The germline CDR1 and CDR2 sequences are GTSNPN and SVGIG (reference sequence). With V trimmed by 3 bases and J by 1 base, 4 bases remained unmatched. The chain's CDR3 is CAWRTGVINYGYTF. CDR3 in DNA: TGTGCCTGGAGGACAGGGGTCATTAACTATGGCTACACCTTC.

V and J are TRBV10-2 and TRBJ1-6; D unresolved. CDR3 length: 13 residues. With 3 bases removed from V and 7 bases from J, the gap between germline ends came to 7 bases. Germline V CDR1 and CDR2: WSHSY, SAAADI. CDR3 in DNA: TGCGCCAGCAGTGAACAAGTAAATTCACCCCTCCACTTT. This encodes CASSEQVNSPLHF.

This clone came up a few times. This chain uses TRBV6-5 with TRBJ1-3, with D unclear. Per the germline V gene, CDR1 is MNHEY and CDR2 is SVGAGI. V lost 8 bases and J 2 bases, leaving 13 bases between the germline ends. The CDR3 is 14 residues long. CDR3 bases: TGTGCCAGCCATACGCCGGGTACTGGAAACACCATATATTTT. This translates into CASHTPGTGNTIYF.

The rearrangement joins TRBV9 to TRBJ2-1, with 12 nucleotides matching TRBD2. Per the germline V gene, CDR1 is SGDLS and CDR2 is YYNGEE. V was pared by 3 bases and J by 2 bases, with 9 bases of the junction left unmatched. This CDR3 contains 18 residues. The chain's CDR3 is CASSEGLAGTHTYNEQFF. The CDR3, as DNA: TGTGCCAGCAGCGAAGGACTAGCGGGAACCCACACCTACAATGAGCAGTTCTTC.

The chain is built from TRBV11-2 and TRBJ2-2, with 9 bases fitting TRBD1. The germline gives CDR1 SGHAT, CDR2 FQNNGV. With 0 bases clipped from V and 9 bases from J, the junction kept 5 bases outside the gene matches. The CDR3 runs 15 residues. The CDR3 bases are TGTGCCAGCAGCTTAGAGACAGGGGGTATCCGGGAGCTGTTTTTT. This codes for CASSLETGGIRELFF.

This clone was observed a single time. The rearrangement joins TRBV11-2 to TRBJ1-2, with D possibly being TRBD1 (5 bases). The CDR3 loop spans 15 amino acids. V gave up 1 base and J gave up 4 bases, with 13 bases separating them. Germline CDR1 and CDR2: SGHAT and FQNNGV. The CDR3 protein is CASSLVWGGSYGYTF. The CDR3, as DNA: TGTGCCAGCAGCTTAGTGTGGGGGGGATCCTATGGCTACACCTTC.

The chain has TRBV29-1 and TRBJ1-5, with 7 bases aligning to TRBD1. The CDR3 has 12 residues. Germline-derived CDR1 and CDR2 are SQVTM and ANQGSEA. Losses at the gene ends were 7 bases for V and 4 bases for J; bases not matched to a gene: 4. CDR3 residues: CSGGDRNQPQHF. The CDR3 nucleotides read TGCAGCGGCGGGGACAGAAATCAGCCCCAGCATTTT.

V usage is TRBV6-2 or TRBV6-3 and J usage is TRBJ2-5; D not resolved. The CDR3 runs to 14 residues. Trimming took off 4 bases at V and 4 bases at J, with 13 bases between the two ends. Germline-derived CDR1 and CDR2 are MNHEY and SVGEGT. The CDR3 nucleotides are TGTGCCAGCAGTTTGTCTTTATCGGGAGAGACCCAGTACTTC. Encoded protein: CASSLSLSGETQYF.